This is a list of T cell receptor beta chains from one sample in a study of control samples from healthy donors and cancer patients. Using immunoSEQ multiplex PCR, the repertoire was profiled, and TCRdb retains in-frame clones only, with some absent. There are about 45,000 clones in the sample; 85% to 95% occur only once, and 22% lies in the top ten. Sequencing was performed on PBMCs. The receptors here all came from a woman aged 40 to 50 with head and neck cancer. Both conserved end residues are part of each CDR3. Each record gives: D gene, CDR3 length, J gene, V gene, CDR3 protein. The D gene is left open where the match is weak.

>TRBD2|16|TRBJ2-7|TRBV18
CASSELFGGGSYEQYF
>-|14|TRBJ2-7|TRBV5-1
CASSLLQGPYEQYF
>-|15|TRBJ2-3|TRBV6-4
CASSDSAGSTDTQYF
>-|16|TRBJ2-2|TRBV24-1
CATSDPRKGGTGELFF
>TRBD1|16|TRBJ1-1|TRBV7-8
CASSNGQGSGIAEAFF
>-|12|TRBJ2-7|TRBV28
CASSFLRTEQYF
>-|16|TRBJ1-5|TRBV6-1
CASSEDRTAIGQPQHF
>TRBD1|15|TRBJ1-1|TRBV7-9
CASSRSAGGITEAFF
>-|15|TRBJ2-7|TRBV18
CASSLLQGGPYEQYF
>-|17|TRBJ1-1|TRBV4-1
CASSQDPQGGRNTEAFF
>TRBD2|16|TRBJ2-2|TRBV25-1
CASSDSGLADTGELFF
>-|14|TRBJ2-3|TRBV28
CASSSGGAPDTQYF
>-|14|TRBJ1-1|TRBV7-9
CASSLAGLRGEAFF
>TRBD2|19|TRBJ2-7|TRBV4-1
CASSQDSPLAGGRAYEQYF
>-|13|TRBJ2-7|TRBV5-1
CASSLLDSYEQYF
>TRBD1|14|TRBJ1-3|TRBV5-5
CASSTGVSGNTIYF
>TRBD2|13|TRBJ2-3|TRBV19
CASSSGGLDTQYF